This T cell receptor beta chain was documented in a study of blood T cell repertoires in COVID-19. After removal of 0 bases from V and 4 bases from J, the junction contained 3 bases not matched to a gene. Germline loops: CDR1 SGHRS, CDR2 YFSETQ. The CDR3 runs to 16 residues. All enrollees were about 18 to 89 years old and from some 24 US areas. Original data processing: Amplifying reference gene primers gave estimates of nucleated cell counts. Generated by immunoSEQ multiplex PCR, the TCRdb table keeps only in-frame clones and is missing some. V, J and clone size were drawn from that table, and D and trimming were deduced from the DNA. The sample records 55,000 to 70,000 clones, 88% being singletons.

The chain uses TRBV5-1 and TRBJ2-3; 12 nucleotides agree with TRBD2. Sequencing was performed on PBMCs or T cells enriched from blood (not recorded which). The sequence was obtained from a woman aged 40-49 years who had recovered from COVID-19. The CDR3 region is CASSLGLAGAADTQYF. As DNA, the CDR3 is TGCGCCAGCAGCTTGGGACTAGCGGGGGCCGCAGATACGCAGTATTTT.